The 4 T cell receptor beta chains in this list originate from one sample, sequenced in a study of prognosis after radiotherapy for stage I lung cancer. TCR beta CDR3 amplification from genomic DNA was performed by two-round multiplex PCR. Amplification in first-round PCR relied on primers specific to each TRBV and TRBJ gene. One entry per CDR3 protein results from TCRdb running MiXCR on the multiplex PCR reads. The sample includes roughly 32,000 distinct CDR3 sequences, around two fifths of them seen just once. The specimen was PBMCs, collected before or after stereotactic body radiation therapy (not recorded which). Receptor source: a donor at least 50 years old with non-small cell lung cancer.

This chain connects TRBV6-1 to TRBJ1-6; TRBD1 is a possible D gene (6 bases). Germline loops: CDR1 MNHNS, CDR2 SASEGT. The CDR3 extends over 14 amino acids. Trimming took 6 bases from V and 10 from J, leaving 16 bases between them. The CDR3 DNA follows: TGTGCCAGCAGGACGCACAGGGATTCCTCACCCCTCCACTTT. It is translated as CASRTHRDSSPLHF.

In regard to this clonotype: Mismatch with germline at one junction end may stem from a read error. V gene TRBV6-2 or TRBV6-3 combines with J gene TRBJ2-7; 10 positions agree with TRBD2. The V gene's germline CDR1 is MNHEY and CDR2 SVGEGT. The CDR3 has 15 residues. In DNA, the CDR3 is TGTGCCAGCAGTCTATGGACTAGCGGAAACTACCAGCAGTACTTC. Its protein is CASSLWTSGNYQQYF.

In its sample, this clonotype was seen many times. The chain is built from TRBV2 and TRBJ1-5; D gene unclear. Trimming removed 2 bases at V and 3 bases at J, with 11 bases between. Germline CDR1 and CDR2: SNHLY and FYNNEI. This CDR3 contains 15 residues. The chain's CDR3 is CASSESKALNQPQHF. As DNA, the CDR3 is TGTGCCAGCAGTGAAAGTAAGGCCCTCAATCAGCCCCAGCATTTT.

A note on this clonotype: At one boundary the junction diverges from the germline segment, which might be a read error. This chain uses TRBV20-1 with TRBJ1-2, with D hard to call. This CDR3 is built from 11 residues. Germline CDR1 DFQATT, CDR2 SNEGSKA (reference sequence). The CDR3 reads CWTSGVYCYTF. The CDR3 region has the DNA TGCTGGACTTCCGGGGTCTATTGCTACACCTTC.